A single sample is the source of the 3 T cell receptor beta chains below, sequenced in a study of T cell repertoires in aging, cancer and after chemotherapy. Peripheral blood genomic DNA, not sorted cells or RNA, was the template. A mixed TRB-A/B primer pool amplified rearranged TRB by multiplex touch-down PCR. TCRdb passed the multiplex PCR reads through MiXCR, listing each CDR3 protein once. The sample includes approximately 11,000 distinct CDR3 sequences, approximately 30% of them seen just once. Sequencing used blood. The receptors were sampled from a human donor in good health. The donor label of this sample is uncertain.

The V and J genes are TRBV6-5 and TRBJ2-7, with D perhaps assigned TRBD1 or TRBD2 (5 bases each). Germline CDR1 and CDR2: MNHEY and SVGAGI. With 8 bases removed from V and 0 bases from J, the gap between germline ends came to 11 bases. The CDR3 consists of 13 residues. DNA for the CDR3: TGTGCCAGCGGGGCGGGTCACTCCTACGAGCAGTACTTC. This codes for CASGAGHSYEQYF.

The chain employs TRBV20-1 and TRBJ2-5; D gene unclear. V was trimmed by 3 bases and J by 3 bases, leaving 17 bases between them. Germline V lookup: CDR1 DFQATT, CDR2 SNEGSKA (reference sequence). This CDR3 is 15 amino acids long. The CDR3: CSASSVAGVKETQYF. The CDR3 DNA reads TGCAGTGCTAGTAGTGTGGCAGGCGTTAAAGAGACCCAGTACTTC.

The chain carries TRBV13 and TRBJ1-4; a possible D gene is TRBD1 (5 bases). The CDR3 spans 16 residues. From germline, CDR1 is PRHDT and CDR2 FYEKMQ (reference sequence). Trimming pared 6 bases from V and 8 bases from J, leaving 22 bases between. The CDR3 region is CASREQNGARSEKLFF. In DNA, the CDR3 is TGTGCCAGCAGGGAACAAAACGGGGCACGTAGCGAAAAACTGTTTTTT.